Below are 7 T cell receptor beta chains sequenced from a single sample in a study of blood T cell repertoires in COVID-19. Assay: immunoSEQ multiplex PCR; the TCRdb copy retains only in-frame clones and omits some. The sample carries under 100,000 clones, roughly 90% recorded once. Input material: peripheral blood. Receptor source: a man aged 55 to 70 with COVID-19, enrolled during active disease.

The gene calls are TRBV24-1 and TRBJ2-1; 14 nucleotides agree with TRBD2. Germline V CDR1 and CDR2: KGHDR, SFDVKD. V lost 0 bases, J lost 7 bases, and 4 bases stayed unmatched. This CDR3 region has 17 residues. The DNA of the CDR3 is TGTGCCACCAGTGATTTGACCGGGACTAGCGGGAGTAATGAGCAGTTCTTC. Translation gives CATSDLTGTSGSNEQFF.

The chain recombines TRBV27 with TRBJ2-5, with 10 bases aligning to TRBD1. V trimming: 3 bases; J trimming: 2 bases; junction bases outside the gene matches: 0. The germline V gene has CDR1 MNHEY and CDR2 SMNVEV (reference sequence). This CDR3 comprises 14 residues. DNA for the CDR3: TGTGCCAGCAGTTTGGGACAGGGGCAAGAGACCCAGTACTTC. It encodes CASSLGQGQETQYF.

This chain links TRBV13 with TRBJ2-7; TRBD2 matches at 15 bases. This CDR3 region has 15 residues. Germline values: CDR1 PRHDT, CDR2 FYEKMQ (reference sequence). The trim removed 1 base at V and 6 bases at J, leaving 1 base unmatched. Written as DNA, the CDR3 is TGTGCCAGCAGCTTAGAGGGACTAGCGGGAGGCGAGCAGTACTTC. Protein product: CASSLEGLAGGEQYF.

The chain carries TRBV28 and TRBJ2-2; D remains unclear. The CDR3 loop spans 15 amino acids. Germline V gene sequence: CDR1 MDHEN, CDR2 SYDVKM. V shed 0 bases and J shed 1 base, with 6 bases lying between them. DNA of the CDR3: TGTGCCAGCAGTTTATGGGCCGAGAACACCGGGGAGCTGTTTTTT. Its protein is CASSLWAENTGELFF.

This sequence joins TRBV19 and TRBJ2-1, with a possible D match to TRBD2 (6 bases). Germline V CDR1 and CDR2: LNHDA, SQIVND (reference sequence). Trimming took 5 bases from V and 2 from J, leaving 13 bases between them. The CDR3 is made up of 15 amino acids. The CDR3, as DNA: TGTGCCAGTAGTCTGGGCGGGGAACCCTACAATGAGCAGTTCTTC. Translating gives CASSLGGEPYNEQFF.

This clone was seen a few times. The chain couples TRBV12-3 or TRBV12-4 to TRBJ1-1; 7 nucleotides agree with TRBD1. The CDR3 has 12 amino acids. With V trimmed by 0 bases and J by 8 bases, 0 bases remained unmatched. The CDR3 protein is CASSLATGEAFF. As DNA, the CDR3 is TGTGCCAGCAGTTTAGCGACAGGGGAAGCTTTCTTT.

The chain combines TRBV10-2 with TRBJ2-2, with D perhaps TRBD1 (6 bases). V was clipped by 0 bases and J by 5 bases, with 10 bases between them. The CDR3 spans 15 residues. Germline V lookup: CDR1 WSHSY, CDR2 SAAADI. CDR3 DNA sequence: TGCGCCAGCAGTGAGTCGCACAGGGAAACCGGGGAGCTGTTTTTT. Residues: CASSESHRETGELFF.